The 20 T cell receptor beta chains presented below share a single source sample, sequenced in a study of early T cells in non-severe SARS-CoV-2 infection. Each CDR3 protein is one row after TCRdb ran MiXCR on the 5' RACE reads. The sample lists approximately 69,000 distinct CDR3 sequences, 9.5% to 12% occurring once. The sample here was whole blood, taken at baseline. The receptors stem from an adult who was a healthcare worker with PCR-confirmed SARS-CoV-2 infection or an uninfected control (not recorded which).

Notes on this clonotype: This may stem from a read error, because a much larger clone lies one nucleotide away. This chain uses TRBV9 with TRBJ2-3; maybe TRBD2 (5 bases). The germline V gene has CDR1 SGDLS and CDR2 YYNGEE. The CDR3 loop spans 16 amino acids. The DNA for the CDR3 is TGTGCCAGCAGCGTAGTCGGTTGGGCTAGCACAGATATGCAGTATTTT. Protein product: CASSVVGWASTDMQYF.

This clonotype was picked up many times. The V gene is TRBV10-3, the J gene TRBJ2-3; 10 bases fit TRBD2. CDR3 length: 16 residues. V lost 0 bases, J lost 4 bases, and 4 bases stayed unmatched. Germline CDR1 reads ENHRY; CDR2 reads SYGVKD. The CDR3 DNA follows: TGTGCCATCAGTGAGTCGATCGGACTAGCGGCAGATACGCAGTATTTT. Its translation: CAISESIGLAADTQYF.

The CDR3 DNA follows: TGCGCCAGCAGCCAAGATTTTCGGGCTAGCGGGGCTTATAACGAGCAGTACTTC. It is translated as CASSQDFRASGAYNEQYF. The chain links TRBV4-1 to TRBJ2-7, with 9 bases that match TRBD2. CDR1 and CDR2 (germline): MGHRA, YSYEKL. The junction had 14 bases not matched to a gene; V was cut back by 0 bases and J by 5 bases. The CDR3 covers 18 residues.

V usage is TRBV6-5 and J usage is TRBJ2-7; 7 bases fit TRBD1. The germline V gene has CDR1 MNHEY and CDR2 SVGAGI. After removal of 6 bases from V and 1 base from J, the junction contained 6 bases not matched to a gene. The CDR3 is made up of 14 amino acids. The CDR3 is CASRTTGLSYEQYF. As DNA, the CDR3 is TGTGCCAGCAGAACGACAGGGTTATCCTACGAGCAGTACTTC.

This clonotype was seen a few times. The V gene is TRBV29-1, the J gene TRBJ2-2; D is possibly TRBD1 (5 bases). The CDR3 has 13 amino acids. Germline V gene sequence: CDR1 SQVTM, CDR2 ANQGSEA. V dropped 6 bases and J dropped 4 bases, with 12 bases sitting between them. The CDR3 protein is CSVCDSFTGELFF. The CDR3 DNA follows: TGCAGCGTATGCGACAGCTTCACCGGGGAGCTGTTTTTT.

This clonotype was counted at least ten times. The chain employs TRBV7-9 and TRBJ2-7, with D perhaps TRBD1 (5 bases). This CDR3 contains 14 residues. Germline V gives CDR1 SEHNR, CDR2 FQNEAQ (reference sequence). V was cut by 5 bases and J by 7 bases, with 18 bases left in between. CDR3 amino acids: CASSLTVQSVEQYF. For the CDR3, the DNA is TGTGCCAGCAGCCTGACAGTGCAAAGCGTTGAGCAGTACTTC.

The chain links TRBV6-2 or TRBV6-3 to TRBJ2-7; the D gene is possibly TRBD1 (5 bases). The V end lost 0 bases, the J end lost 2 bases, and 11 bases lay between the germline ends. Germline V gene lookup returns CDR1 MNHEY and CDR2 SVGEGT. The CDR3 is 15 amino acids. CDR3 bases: TGTGCCAGCAGTTACTCGAGACAGAGAGCCTACGAGCAGTACTTC. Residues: CASSYSRQRAYEQYF.

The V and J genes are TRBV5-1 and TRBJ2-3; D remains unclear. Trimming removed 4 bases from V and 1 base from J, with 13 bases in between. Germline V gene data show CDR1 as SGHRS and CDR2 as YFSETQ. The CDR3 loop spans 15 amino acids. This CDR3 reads CASSPSGHGTDTQYF. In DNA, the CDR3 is TGCGCCAGCAGCCCCTCCGGGCATGGCACAGATACGCAGTATTTT.

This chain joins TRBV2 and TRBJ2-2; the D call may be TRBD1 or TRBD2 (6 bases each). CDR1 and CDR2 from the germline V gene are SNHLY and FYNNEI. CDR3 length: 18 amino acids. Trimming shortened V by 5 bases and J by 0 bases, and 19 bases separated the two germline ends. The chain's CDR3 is CASSSPRPGGPNTGELFF. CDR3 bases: TGTGCCAGCAGTTCCCCCCGCCCCGGGGGCCCGAACACCGGGGAGCTGTTTTTT.

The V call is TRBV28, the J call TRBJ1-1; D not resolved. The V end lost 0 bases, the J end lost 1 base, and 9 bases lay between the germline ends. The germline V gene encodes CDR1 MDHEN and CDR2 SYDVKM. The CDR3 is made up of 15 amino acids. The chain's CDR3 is CASSLWGRPNTEAFF. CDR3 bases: TGTGCCAGCAGTTTATGGGGCAGACCGAACACTGAAGCTTTCTTT.

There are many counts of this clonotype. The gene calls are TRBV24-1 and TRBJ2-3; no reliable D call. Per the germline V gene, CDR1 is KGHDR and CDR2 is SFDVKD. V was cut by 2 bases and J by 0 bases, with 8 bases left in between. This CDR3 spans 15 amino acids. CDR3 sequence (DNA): TGTGCCACCAGTGATTCCCGCGACAGCACAGATACGCAGTATTTT. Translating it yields CATSDSRDSTDTQYF.

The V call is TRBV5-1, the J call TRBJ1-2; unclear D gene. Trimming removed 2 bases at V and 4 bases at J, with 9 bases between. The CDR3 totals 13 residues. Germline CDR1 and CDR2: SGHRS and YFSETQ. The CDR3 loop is CASSFATSYGYTF. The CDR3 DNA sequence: TGCGCCAGCAGCTTCGCAACAAGCTATGGCTACACCTTC.

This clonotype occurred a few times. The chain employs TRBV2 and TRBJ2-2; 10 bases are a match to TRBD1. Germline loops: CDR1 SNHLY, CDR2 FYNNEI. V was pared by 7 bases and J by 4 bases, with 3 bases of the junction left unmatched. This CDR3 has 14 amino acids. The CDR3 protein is CASIWTGGTGELFF. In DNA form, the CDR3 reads TGTGCCAGCATTTGGACAGGGGGCACCGGGGAGCTGTTTTTT.

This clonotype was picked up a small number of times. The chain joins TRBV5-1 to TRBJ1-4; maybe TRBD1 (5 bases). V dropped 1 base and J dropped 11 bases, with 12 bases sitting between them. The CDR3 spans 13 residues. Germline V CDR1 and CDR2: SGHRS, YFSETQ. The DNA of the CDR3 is TGCGCCAGCAGCTTGCCAGGGTCAGAGAAACTGTTTTTT. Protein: CASSLPGSEKLFF.

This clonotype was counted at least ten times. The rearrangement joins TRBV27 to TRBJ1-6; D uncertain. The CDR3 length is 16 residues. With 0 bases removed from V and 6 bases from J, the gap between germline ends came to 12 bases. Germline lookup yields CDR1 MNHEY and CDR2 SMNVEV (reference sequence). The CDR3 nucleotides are TGTGCCAGCAGTTTATCGGCAGCCCCCCGTAATTCACCCCTCCACTTT. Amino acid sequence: CASSLSAAPRNSPLHF.

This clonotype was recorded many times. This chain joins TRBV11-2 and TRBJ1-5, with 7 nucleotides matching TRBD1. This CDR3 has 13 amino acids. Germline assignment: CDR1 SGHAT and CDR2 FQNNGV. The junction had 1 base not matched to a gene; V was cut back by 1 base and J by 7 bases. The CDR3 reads CASSLGDRQPQHF. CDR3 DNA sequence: TGTGCCAGCAGCTTAGGGGACAGACAGCCCCAGCATTTT.

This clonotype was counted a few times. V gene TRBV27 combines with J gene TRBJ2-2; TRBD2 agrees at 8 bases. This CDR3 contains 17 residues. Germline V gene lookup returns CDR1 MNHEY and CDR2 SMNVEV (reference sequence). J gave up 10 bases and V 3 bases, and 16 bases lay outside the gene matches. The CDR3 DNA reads TGTGCCAGCAGTTTTCGGCGTGTTAGCGGGGCTTTGGAGGAGCTGTTTTTT. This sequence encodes CASSFRRVSGALEELFF.

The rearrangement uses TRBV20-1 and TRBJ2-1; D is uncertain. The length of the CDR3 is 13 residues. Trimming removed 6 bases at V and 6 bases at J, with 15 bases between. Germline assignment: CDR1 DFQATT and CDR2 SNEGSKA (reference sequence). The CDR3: CSAPPRGGNEQFF. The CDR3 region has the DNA TGCAGTGCCCCGCCTCGAGGCGGCAATGAGCAGTTCTTC.

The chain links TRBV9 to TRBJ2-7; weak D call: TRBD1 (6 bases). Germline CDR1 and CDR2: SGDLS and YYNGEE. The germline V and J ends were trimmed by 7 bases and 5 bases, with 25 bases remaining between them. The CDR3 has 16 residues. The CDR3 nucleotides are TGTGCCAGCCGCAGCCATCGACTAATCGAGGGGGACGAGCAGTACTTC. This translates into CASRSHRLIEGDEQYF.

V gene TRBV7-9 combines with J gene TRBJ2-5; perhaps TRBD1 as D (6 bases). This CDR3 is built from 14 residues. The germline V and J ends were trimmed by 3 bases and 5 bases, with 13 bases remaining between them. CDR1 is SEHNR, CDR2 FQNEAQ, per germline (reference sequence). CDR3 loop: CASSFADRAETQYF. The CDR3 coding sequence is TGTGCCAGCAGCTTTGCGGACAGAGCGGAGACCCAGTACTTC.